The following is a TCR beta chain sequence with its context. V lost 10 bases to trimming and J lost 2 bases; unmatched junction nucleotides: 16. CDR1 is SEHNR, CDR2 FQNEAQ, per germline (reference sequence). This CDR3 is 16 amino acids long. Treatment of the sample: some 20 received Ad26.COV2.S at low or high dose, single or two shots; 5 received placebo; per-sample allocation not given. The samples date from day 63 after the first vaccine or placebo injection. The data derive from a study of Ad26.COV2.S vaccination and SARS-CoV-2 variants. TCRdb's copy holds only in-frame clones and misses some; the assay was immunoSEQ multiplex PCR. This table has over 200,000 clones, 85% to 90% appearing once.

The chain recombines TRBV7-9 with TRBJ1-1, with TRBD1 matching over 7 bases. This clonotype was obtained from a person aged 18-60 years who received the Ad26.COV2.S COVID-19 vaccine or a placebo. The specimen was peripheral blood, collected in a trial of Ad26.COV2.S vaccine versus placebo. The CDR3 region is CATPGPAGQINTEAFF. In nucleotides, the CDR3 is TGTGCCACCCCAGGGCCAGCGGGACAGATAAACACTGAAGCTTTCTTT. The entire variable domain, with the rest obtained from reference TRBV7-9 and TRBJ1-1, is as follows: DTGVSQNPRHKITKRGQNVTFRCDPISEHNRLYWYRQTLGQGPEFLTYFQNEAQLEKSRLLSDRFSAERPKGSFSTLEIQRTEQGDSAMYLCATPGPAGQINTEAFFGQGTRLTVV.